Below are 21 T cell receptor beta chains sequenced from a single sample in a study of blood T cell repertoires in COVID-19. Clones were sequenced by immunoSEQ multiplex PCR, and TCRdb holds only the in-frame ones, with some missing. The repertoire holds about 270,000 clones, with around 87% as singletons. The source material was PBMCs or T cells enriched from blood (not recorded which). The receptors here all came from a woman aged 18-35 years who had recovered from COVID-19.

The chain employs TRBV19 and TRBJ1-1; D is perhaps TRBD1 (6 bases). The germline V gene has CDR1 LNHDA and CDR2 SQIVND (reference sequence). Between the trimmed V and J ends, which lost 4 bases and 8 bases, there was a span of 26 bases. The CDR3 runs 17 residues. The CDR3 protein is CASSTILTGIVLLEAFF. DNA for the CDR3: TGTGCCAGTAGTACCATTTTAACAGGGATAGTGCTTCTAGAAGCTTTCTTT.

The V call is TRBV2, the J call TRBJ2-7; 7 bases are a match to TRBD1. Unmatched junction bases numbered 5, after V lost 9 bases and J lost 3 bases. CDR3 size: 12 residues. The germline gives CDR1 SNHLY, CDR2 FYNNEI. CDR3 in amino acids: CASKRDSYEQYF. The CDR3 region has the DNA TGTGCCAGTAAAAGGGACAGCTACGAGCAGTACTTC.

The rearrangement joins TRBV20-1 to TRBJ1-2; D may be TRBD1 (6 bases). V shed 3 bases and J shed 6 bases, with 17 bases lying between them. This CDR3 comprises 14 residues. Germline-derived CDR1 and CDR2 are DFQATT and SNEGSKA (reference sequence). The CDR3 reads CSASPDRDTNGYTF. The CDR3 DNA reads TGCAGTGCTAGTCCTGACCGGGACACCAATGGCTACACCTTC.

This clone showed up just once. The chain links TRBV6-5 to TRBJ1-5; D is ambiguous. Deletions cut 2 bases from V and 5 bases from J, with 7 bases between. This CDR3 comprises 13 residues. CDR1 and CDR2 from the germline V gene are MNHEY and SVGAGI. The CDR3 here is CASSYDGYQPQHF. The CDR3 DNA reads as TGTGCCAGCAGTTACGACGGGTATCAGCCCCAGCATTTT.

The rearrangement joins TRBV5-1 to TRBJ2-1; D not certain. There are 16 residues in the CDR3. The germline V gene encodes CDR1 SGHRS and CDR2 YFSETQ. V was trimmed by 0 bases and J by 0 bases, leaving 10 bases between them. The CDR3 nucleotides are TGCGCCAGCAGCTTGGGTGGTAGCAGCTCCTACAATGAGCAGTTCTTC. Protein: CASSLGGSSSYNEQFF. The full variable domain, in which reference TRBV5-1 and TRBJ2-1 provide the parts outside the CDR3, is KAGVTQTPRYLIKTRGQQVTLSCSPISGHRSVSWYQQTPGQGLQFLFEYFSETQRNKGNFPGRFSGRQFSNSRSEMNVSTLELGDSALYLCASSLGGSSSYNEQFFGPGTRLTVL.

The genes are TRBV5-6 and TRBJ1-2, with 7 bases fitting TRBD1. The J segment lost 2 bases and the V segment lost 6 bases, leaving 7 bases of the junction unmatched. This CDR3 contains 14 residues. Germline lookup yields CDR1 SGHDT and CDR2 YYEEEE. This CDR3 is CASTPDRANYGYTF. CDR3 DNA sequence: TGTGCCAGCACCCCAGACAGGGCCAACTATGGCTACACCTTC.

This clone was recorded a few times. The chain combines TRBV2 with TRBJ2-7; 7 bases fit TRBD2. After removal of 7 bases from V and 2 bases from J, the junction contained 8 bases not matched to a gene. CDR3 length equals 14 residues. Germline assignment: CDR1 SNHLY and CDR2 FYNNEI. The CDR3 is CASTETSPTYEQYF. The CDR3 bases are TGTGCCAGCACAGAGACTAGCCCTACCTACGAGCAGTACTTC.

The table lists this clone with a count of one. The rearrangement links TRBV6-5 to TRBJ1-5, with TRBD1 as a possible D gene (5 bases). Trimming stripped 6 bases from V and 0 bases from J, with 12 bases between. Germline V CDR1 and CDR2: MNHEY, SVGAGI. The CDR3 runs to 15 residues. CDR3 coding DNA: TGTGCCAGCAGCCTGGCGGGGGGTAGCAATCAGCCCCAGCATTTT. Amino acid sequence: CASSLAGGSNQPQHF.

This sequence joins TRBV28 and TRBJ2-1; D uncertain. Looked up from germline, CDR1 is MDHEN and CDR2 is SYDVKM. The V gene lost 5 bases and the J gene lost 0 bases, with 8 bases spanning the gap. The CDR3 is 14 residues long. CDR3 loop: CASSRPSSYNEQFF. The CDR3 DNA follows: TGTGCCAGCAGTCGGCCTAGCTCCTACAATGAGCAGTTCTTC.

The rearrangement uses TRBV19 and TRBJ1-2; D is ambiguous. Deletions cut 7 bases from V and 6 bases from J, with 15 bases between. Germline CDR1 and CDR2: LNHDA and SQIVND (reference sequence). The CDR3 has 13 residues. This CDR3 is CASIGPGYHGYTF. CDR3 bases: TGTGCCAGTATAGGGCCGGGATACCATGGCTACACCTTC.

The chain uses TRBV3-1 (or the pseudogene TRBV3-2) and TRBJ1-5, with TRBD1 matching 7 bases. V was clipped by 5 bases and J by 2 bases; unmatched bases: 3. CDR3 length: 14 residues. Germline lookup yields CDR1 LGHDT and CDR2 YNNKEL (reference sequence). The CDR3 DNA sequence: TGTGCCAGCAGCGAAGGGACAGGCAATCAGCCCCAGCATTTT. Translating gives CASSEGTGNQPQHF.

This clone was recorded only once. The rearrangement joins TRBV28 to TRBJ1-2; 11 nucleotides match TRBD1. CDR3 length: 16 residues. The germline V gene encodes CDR1 MDHEN and CDR2 SYDVKM. Trimming took 8 bases from V and 6 from J; bases not matched to a gene: 14. The CDR3 coding sequence is TGTGCCAGCTGGAATTCGGGACAGGGGGTTGGGAATGGCTACACCTTC. Translation: CASWNSGQGVGNGYTF.

The gene calls are TRBV5-1 and TRBJ1-6; 8 bases line up with TRBD1. Germline V lookup: CDR1 SGHRS, CDR2 YFSETQ. V lost 4 bases to trimming and J lost 8 bases; unmatched junction nucleotides: 14. The CDR3 spans 17 residues. CDR3 loop: CASSPRGGQGADSPLHF. The CDR3 region has the DNA TGCGCCAGCAGCCCGCGGGGAGGACAGGGCGCTGATTCACCCCTCCACTTT.

The rearrangement uses TRBV25-1 and TRBJ1-1, with 9 bases matching TRBD1. With 4 bases clipped from V and 11 bases from J, the junction kept 11 bases outside the gene matches. This CDR3 has 14 residues. The germline CDR1 and CDR2 sequences are MGHDK and SYGVNS. The DNA for the CDR3 is TGTGCCAGCAGTGTGAACAGGGGGCAGGGTGAGGCTTTCTTT. Translated: CASSVNRGQGEAFF.

The chain is built from TRBV9 and TRBJ1-3; D uncertain. CDR1 is SGDLS, CDR2 YYNGEE, per germline. The CDR3 contains 15 residues. V was clipped by 4 bases and J by 0 bases, with 11 bases between them. CDR3 sequence (DNA): TGTGCCAGCAGCCCCGGGAGTTCCTCTGGAAACACCATATATTTT. It yields the protein CASSPGSSSGNTIYF.

The sample holds one count of this clone. The V and J genes are TRBV5-1 and TRBJ1-1; possibly TRBD1 for D (6 bases). CDR1 and CDR2 from the germline V gene are SGHRS and YFSETQ. Trimming removed 3 bases from V and 4 bases from J, with 16 bases in between. There are 15 residues in the CDR3. The CDR3 nucleotides read TGCGCCAGCAGCTGGGGAAACAGGGATAGCACTGAAGCTTTCTTT. Encoded protein: CASSWGNRDSTEAFF.

As regards this clone: Being one base from a much bigger clone, this may be a read error. The same CDR3 also results from other DNA sequences found in this sample. The gene calls are TRBV27 and TRBJ1-5; a weak D match, TRBD1 (6 bases). Trimming removed 6 bases from V and 1 base from J, with 10 bases in between. Germline V lookup: CDR1 MNHEY, CDR2 SMNVEV (reference sequence). The CDR3 is 14 residues long. The CDR3 loop reads CASSLQGSNQPQHF. DNA of the CDR3: TGTGCCAGCAGCCTACAGGGAAGCAATCAGCCCCAGCATTTT.

The V gene is TRBV28, the J gene TRBJ1-1; D is perhaps TRBD1 (6 bases). Germline loops: CDR1 MDHEN, CDR2 SYDVKM. The CDR3 is 14 amino acids. V gave up 6 bases and J gave up 5 bases, with 16 bases separating them. CDR3 DNA: TGTGCCAGCAGGCACCCACAGGGTTCTACTGAAGCTTTCTTT. This translates into CASRHPQGSTEAFF.

The rearrangement joins TRBV19 to TRBJ1-6; the match to TRBD1 covers 8 bases. Trimming at V came to 5 bases and at J to 8 bases, leaving 5 bases not matched to a gene. Germline CDR1 is LNHDA and CDR2 is SQIVND (reference sequence). The CDR3 spans 14 residues. The CDR3 DNA reads TGTGCCAGTAGTCACTTGACAGGGGATTCACCCCTCCACTTT. It encodes CASSHLTGDSPLHF.

This sequence joins TRBV25-1 and TRBJ1-6; D remains ambiguous. The CDR3 covers 17 residues. Germline V CDR1 and CDR2: MGHDK, SYGVNS. Trimming took off 3 bases at V and 0 bases at J, with 12 bases between the two ends. The CDR3 here is CASSESEKISYNSPLHF. The CDR3, as DNA: TGTGCCAGCAGTGAGTCTGAGAAGATCTCCTATAATTCACCCCTCCACTTT. The full variable domain, with the rest looked up from reference TRBV25-1 and TRBJ1-6, is EADIYQTPRYLVIGTGKKITLECSQTMGHDKMYWYQQDPGMELHLIHYSYGVNSTEKGDLSSESTVSRIRTEHFPLTLESARPSHTSQYLCASSESEKISYNSPLHFGNGTRLTVT.

J is TRBJ2-5 and V is TRBV12-2; TRBD2, as called in the table, went unchecked against the DNA. TRBV12-2 is listed as a pseudogene. CDR3 size: 19 residues. CDR3 DNA: TGTGCAAGTCGCTTAGCAACCGCTGCGGGGGGAGGGCGGCAGGAGACCCAGTACTTC. Protein sequence: CASRLATAAGGGRQETQYF.